This entry concerns a single T cell receptor (beta chain). Its antigen is not identified. These data belong to a study of shared clonotypes between healthy human individuals. About the research overall: For every donor, three CD4 naive, three CD4 memory, two CD8 naive and one CD8 memory plates were used.

Study-wide points: Larger estimated richness was generally recorded for naive subsets relative to memory subsets. Blood was the sole source, and tissue repertoires probably differ.

An assay was performed, and its level was deep. Data came from immunoSEQ multiplex PCR; TCRdb stores just in-frame clones and leaves some out. The data hold about 1 million clones, with around four fifths observed a single time. V lost 1 base, J lost 5 bases, and 3 bases stayed unmatched. This CDR3 contains 14 residues. Germline assignment: CDR1 KGHSH and CDR2 LQKENI. This TCR came from a young man in good health. The chain joins TRBV18 to TRBJ2-5; TRBD2 matches 8 bases. The sample was memory CD4+ T cells sorted from blood. Regarding subset: CD45RA-negative fraction. The CDR3 nucleotides are TGTGCCAGCTCACCACGGACGGGGGGGGAGACCCAGTACTTC. Amino acids: CASSPRTGGETQYF.